This TCR beta chain was sequenced during a study of blood T cell repertoires in COVID-19 (dated by TCRdb to 2019 to 2021). General notes on the study: Samples from collaborators originated in the United States, Italy and Spain and spanned both the acute and convalescent phases of COVID-19. The repertoires were released in a freely available public database meant as a resource for research on the immune response to SARS-CoV-2. Samples came from the ongoing ImmuneRACE study (first 160 participants) plus 1,254 subjects from 6 global collaborators. Nearly every sample came with metadata listing a de-identified subject ID, COVID-19 status, age in years and sex. Where available, HLA class I and class II types were taken from metadata supplied by the sample provider and were not determined by assay-based typing. The material from the prospective study consisted of cDNA or gDNA derived from T cells, B-cell-depleted T cells, or PBMCs. The dataset comprised deeply sampled blood TCRbeta repertoires from subjects exposed to, actively infected with, or recovered from COVID-19. The paper's findings and limits, for the study overall: The amount of clinical and demographic metadata varied by source and participant and was provided uncurated.

One collaborating source in Seattle enrolled patients while the patients were actively infected and followed the patients over time throughout the course of disease. Whole blood was collected in K2EDTA tubes by collaborating institutions according to the institutions' own protocols. For TCRbeta analysis, collaborator samples were shipped as frozen whole blood, as isolated PBMCs, or as DNA extracted from either sample type. V is shortened by 1 base, J by 3 bases, and the region joining them spans 9 bases. Via the germline V gene (reference sequence), CDR1 is SEHNR and CDR2 FQNEAQ. There are 14 amino acids in the CDR3, from cysteine to phenylalanine inclusive. The entry retains the CDR3 DNA only, 42 bases that are in frame from base 1. TCRbeta CDR3 regions were amplified from genomic DNA using the immunoSEQ Assay, a bias-controlled multiplex PCR. Concerning the study's data processing: The number of nucleated cells in each sample was estimated from the amplification of reference gene primers within the assay. Sequence reads were collapsed and filtered to measure the absolute abundance of every unique TCRbeta CDR3 rearrangement. Productive Simpson clonality was computed per sample as the square root of Simpson's diversity index over productive rearrangements. TCRdb took this table from immuneACCESS and kept in-frame rearrangements with V and J called. Such tables lack part of the clones; where checked against another copy, unresolved V genes explain under half of the gap, and the rest is unexplained. V and J calls and clone size are copied from that table; D and trimming were computed from the DNA. This sample lists 540,000 or so clones; about 89% were detected once. Roughly 8.3% of the sample rests with the top ten.

A remark on this clone: Its antigen is not yet known. No much larger clonotype is one base removed from it; base qualities were not supplied.

The sequencing input was peripheral blood. The sequence derives from a woman between 45 and 60 years old with COVID-19, enrolled during active disease. The chain uses TRBV7-9 and TRBJ1-2; confidence is insufficient to name the D gene. The CDR3 reads as follows: CASSLGSSDYGYTF. The DNA sequence is TGTGCCAGCAGCTTAGGTAGCTCGGACTATGGCTACACCTTC.